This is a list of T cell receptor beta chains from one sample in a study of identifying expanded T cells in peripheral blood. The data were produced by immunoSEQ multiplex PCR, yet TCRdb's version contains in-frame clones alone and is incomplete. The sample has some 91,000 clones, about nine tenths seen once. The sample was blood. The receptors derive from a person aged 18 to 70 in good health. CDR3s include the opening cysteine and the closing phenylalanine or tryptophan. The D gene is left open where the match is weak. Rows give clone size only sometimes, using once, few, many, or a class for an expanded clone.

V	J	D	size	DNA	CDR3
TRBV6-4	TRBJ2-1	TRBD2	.	TGTGCCAGCAGTGAGCAAGCGGGAGGCGGCAATGAGCAGTTCTTC	CASSEQAGGGNEQFF
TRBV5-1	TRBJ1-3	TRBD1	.	TGCGCCAGCGCCTACCCGCCGGGACAGGGGAGGGTTGACGGAAACACCATATATTTT	CASAYPPGQGRVDGNTIYF
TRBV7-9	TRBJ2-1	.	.	TGTGCCAGCAGCCCGACCATCCTCGGGAACAATGAGCAGTTCTTC	CASSPTILGNNEQFF
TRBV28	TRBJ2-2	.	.	TGTGCCAGCAGTTTGGGGCTAGCGCTTGAGCTGTTTTTT	CASSLGLALELFF
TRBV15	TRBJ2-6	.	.	TGTGCCACCAGCGGAAAAAACCCTGCGAGGGCCAACGTCCTGACTTTC	CATSGKNPARANVLTF
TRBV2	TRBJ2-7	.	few	TGTGCCAGCAGCCCTGCCTACGAGCAGTACTTC	CASSPAYEQYF
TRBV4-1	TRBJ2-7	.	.	TGCGCCAGCAGCCAAGATGATGACTCCGGAAGCTCCTACGAGCAGTACTTC	CASSQDDDSGSSYEQYF
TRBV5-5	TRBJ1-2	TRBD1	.	TGTGCCAGCAGCTCGCCTGGGGACAGCAACCTCTATGGCTACACCTTC	CASSSPGDSNLYGYTF
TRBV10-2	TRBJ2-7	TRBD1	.	TGCGCCAGCAGTGAATCCGGGACAGGGTTTTTAGAGCAGTACTTC	CASSESGTGFLEQYF
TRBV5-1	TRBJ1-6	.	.	TGCGCCAGCAAGGGGGGGTCCTATAATTCACCCCTCCACTTT	CASKGGSYNSPLHF
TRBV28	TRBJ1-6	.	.	TGTGCCAGCAGTTTCGGGGGTTCACCCCTCCACTTT	CASSFGGSPLHF
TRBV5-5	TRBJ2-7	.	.	TGTGCCAGCAGCCAAGAGCCGACCGAGCAGTACTTC	CASSQEPTEQYF
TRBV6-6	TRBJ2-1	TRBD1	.	TGTGCCAGCAGAGGACAGGGATATGAGCAGTTCTTC	CASRGQGYEQFF
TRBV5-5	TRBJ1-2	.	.	TGTGCCAGCAGCTTCGTGGGAAGTCGTGGCTACACCTTC	CASSFVGSRGYTF
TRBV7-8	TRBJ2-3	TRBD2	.	TGTGCCAGCAGCTTCGGGGGGGGCCCCGCAGATACGCAGTATTTT	CASSFGGGPADTQYF
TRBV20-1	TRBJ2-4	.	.	TGCAGTGCTGGGACGGAAAACATTCAGTACTTC	CSAGTENIQYF
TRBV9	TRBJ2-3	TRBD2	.	TGTGCCAGCAGCGTAGGTAGCGGGGGGCACGAGACGCAGTATTTT	CASSVGSGGHETQYF
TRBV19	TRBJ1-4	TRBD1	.	TGTGCCAGTAGCTCAAACAGGGGTGAAAAACTGTTTTTT	CASSSNRGEKLFF